This is a list of T cell receptor beta chains from one sample in a study of beta chain features in type 1 diabetes. Measured with immunoSEQ multiplex PCR; TCRdb has only the in-frame clones, and not every one. Among 140,000 to 150,000 clones listed, under 60% were seen once. The sequencing input was Tregs from blood. The receptors derive from a young man in good health. CDR3s include the opening cysteine and the closing phenylalanine or tryptophan. A D gene is named only where the DNA matches it firmly. Only part of the rows carry a size: once, few, many, or a class if the clone is expanded.

cdr3_aa cdr3_nt d_call j_call v_call clone_size
CAISETLRQGMFNEQYF TGTGCCATCAGTGAGACCCTCAGGCAGGGGATGTTCAACGAGCAGTACTTC . TRBJ2-7 TRBV10-3 .
CASSPKTSGGVNYEQYF TGTGCCAGCAGCCCGAAGACTAGCGGGGGGGTAAACTACGAGCAGTACTTC TRBD2 TRBJ2-7 TRBV7-2 few
CASKQPPNYGYTF TGTGCCAGTAAACAGCCACCTAACTATGGCTACACCTTC . TRBJ1-2 TRBV19 .
CASKKTGLSPLHF TGTGCCAGCAAGAAGACAGGGCTTTCACCCCTCCACTTT TRBD1 TRBJ1-6 TRBV27 .
CASSSNIGQPGYNEQFF TGTGCCAGCAGCTCGAACATAGGACAGCCGGGTTACAATGAGCAGTTCTTC . TRBJ2-1 TRBV27 .
CASSFTATIGETQYF TGTGCCAGCAGCTTCACGGCTACTATAGGAGAGACCCAGTACTTC . TRBJ2-5 TRBV7-8 few
CSVAQTGETQYF TGCAGCGTTGCCCAGACAGGGGAGACCCAGTACTTC TRBD1 TRBJ2-5 TRBV29-1 .
CSVVSGGFPGVGELFF TGCAGCGTTGTTAGTGGCGGGTTCCCCGGGGTCGGGGAGCTGTTTTTT . TRBJ2-2 TRBV29-1 .
CASHRGGQGYTF TGTGCCAGCCATAGGGGGGGGCAAGGCTACACCTTC . TRBJ1-2 TRBV6-5 .
CASSPSGGQKNIQYF TGTGCCAGCTCACCATCTGGCGGTCAGAAAAACATTCAGTACTTC . TRBJ2-4 TRBV18 .
CASSYSRRGGEQYF TGTGCCAGCAGTTACTCGCGGAGGGGTGGCGAGCAGTACTTC . TRBJ2-7 TRBV6-5 few
CASSINPGLAYEQYF TGTGCCAGCAGCATAAACCCGGGACTAGCTTACGAGCAGTACTTC TRBD2 TRBJ2-7 TRBV7-2 .
CASSQNSGASNQPQHF TGCGCCAGCAGTCAAAACTCAGGGGCTAGCAATCAGCCCCAGCATTTT . TRBJ1-5 TRBV23-1 .
CASSLGTFPMDTQYF TGTGCCAGCAGCTTAGGGACATTTCCCATGGATACGCAGTATTTT . TRBJ2-3 TRBV7-9 .
CASRPWISDSFSYEQYF TGTGCCAGCAGACCCTGGATCTCGGACAGCTTCTCCTACGAGCAGTACTTC . TRBJ2-7 TRBV28 .
CASSKTSGRDNEQFF TGTGCCAGCAGCAAAACTAGCGGGAGGGACAATGAGCAGTTCTTC TRBD2 TRBJ2-1 TRBV27 .
CASSGQGFVKKLFF TGTGCCAGCAGTGGACAGGGGTTCGTGAAAAAACTGTTTTTT TRBD1 TRBJ1-4 TRBV2 .
CATPGADTQYF TGTGCCACCCCTGGAGCAGATACGCAGTATTTT . TRBJ2-3 TRBV7-9 few
CASSLRDEQYF TGCGCCAGCAGCTTGCGGGACGAGCAGTACTTC . TRBJ2-7 TRBV5-1 .
CASRQEGRGEQYF TGTGCCAGCAGGCAGGAGGGAAGGGGCGAGCAGTACTTC . TRBJ2-7 TRBV6-5 .
CASSLVRAGELFF TGTGCCAGCAGCTTGGTCAGGGCCGGGGAGCTGTTTTTT . TRBJ2-2 TRBV5-5 .
CASTLTGPQQETQYF TGTGCCAGCACTCTCACCGGTCCACAGCAAGAGACCCAGTACTTC . TRBJ2-5 TRBV6-5 once
CASSFLAGEPVFEQFF TGTGCCAGCAGCTTTTTAGCGGGAGAGCCTGTGTTTGAGCAGTTCTTC TRBD2 TRBJ2-1 TRBV5-5 .
CAWSGTSGNYNEQFF TGTGCCTGGAGCGGGACTAGCGGGAATTACAATGAGCAGTTCTTC TRBD2 TRBJ2-1 TRBV30 .
CAWSYSGTQVVHF TGTGCCTGGAGTTATTCCGGGACACAGGTCGTGCACTTC . TRBJ2-7 TRBV30 .
CASSLNPTSTDTQYF TGCGCCAGCAGCCTAAACCCCACCAGCACAGATACGCAGTATTTT . TRBJ2-3 TRBV5-1 .
CAWSAFSPGSGNQPQHF TGTGCCTGGAGTGCCTTCTCCCCAGGATCTGGCAATCAGCCCCAGCATTTT . TRBJ1-5 TRBV30 .
CASSLGSDRGTEAFF TGTGCCAGCAGTTTAGGCAGTGACAGGGGCACTGAAGCTTTCTTT TRBD1 TRBJ1-1 TRBV27 .
CASSLQGFRTDTQYF TGTGCCAGCAGTTTACAGGGGTTCCGCACAGATACGCAGTATTTT . TRBJ2-3 TRBV28 few
CASRLTGSYEQYF TGTGCCAGCAGACTGACAGGGTCCTACGAGCAGTACTTC TRBD1 TRBJ2-7 TRBV2 .
CASSLRQGKIEQYF TGTGCCAGCAGCTTACGTCAGGGCAAGATCGAGCAGTACTTC . TRBJ2-7 TRBV7-2 .
CASSLDRGADTQYF TGCGCCAGCAGCCTCGACAGGGGTGCAGATACGCAGTATTTT TRBD1 TRBJ2-3 TRBV5-1 .
CASSQSLARTSTDTQYF TGCGCCAGCAGCCAGTCACTAGCGAGAACTAGCACAGATACGCAGTATTTT TRBD2 TRBJ2-3 TRBV4-1 .
CSVDQSSADTQYF TGCAGCGTTGATCAGAGCAGCGCAGATACGCAGTATTTT . TRBJ2-3 TRBV29-1 .
CASSSRTGMETQYF TGCGCCAGCAGCTCGAGGACAGGGATGGAGACCCAGTACTTC TRBD1 TRBJ2-5 TRBV5-1 few
CASSLVLAASYEQYF TGTGCCAGCAGCTTAGTCTTAGCGGCCTCCTACGAGCAGTACTTC . TRBJ2-7 TRBV7-2 few
CASSPQGEYSNQPQHF TGTGCCAGCAGTCCTCAGGGGGAGTATAGCAATCAGCCCCAGCATTTT TRBD1 TRBJ1-5 TRBV2 .